Sequencing of this T cell receptor beta chain was carried out in a study of regulatory T cells in long-lasting Graves disease. This CDR3 is built from 11 residues. Per the germline V gene, CDR1 is SNHLY and CDR2 is FYNNEI. The V gene lost 5 bases and the J gene lost 10 bases, with 11 bases spanning the gap. According to the study, TCR beta libraries were built with iRepertoire HTBI primers and CDR3-region Arm-PCR. Each CDR3 protein gets one entry after TCRdb re-called the multiplex PCR reads with MiXCR. Here the sample spans around 250,000 distinct CDR3 sequences, around 20% being singletons. The study's findings and limits: Shared public clonotypes totalled about 2,600 in persistent patients, compared with over 800 in new patients. Among samples with persistent disease, TRBV28, TRBJ1-2 and TRBJ2-5 were favored.

A remark on this clonotype: Its antigen remains unknown.

Time point given: newly diagnosed GD, antithyroid drugs for less than 3 months. From RNA extracted from PBMCs, the TCR library was made. V and J are TRBV2 and TRBJ1-1; D is unresolved. The receptor's source is a female donor with Graves disease. This specimen was peripheral blood mononuclear cells (PBMCs), taken at new diagnosis, from a patient treated with antithyroid drugs. The DNA of the CDR3 is TGTGCCAGCAGTCCCGCCCTGGGAGCTTTCTTT. The encoded protein is CASSPALGAFF.